This T cell receptor (beta chain) was found in a study of T cell responses to AZD1222 COVID-19 vaccine. General observations from the study: Nearly half of spike-specific TCRs reportedly go after variant regions that carry no mutations. At baseline, just six or seven AZD1222 recipients tested seropositive. Donors were largely white British and mainly female; clonal diversity was possibly underestimated.

Remarks on this clone: Its specificity is not known.

CDR1 is SGHTA, CDR2 FQGNSA, per germline. The CDR3 length is 15 residues. V shed 2 bases, J shed 6 bases, and the junction held 6 bases outside the gene matches. The protocol was immunoSEQ multiplex PCR, while the TCRdb copy is restricted to in-frame clones and leaves out a portion. The table shows 150,000 to 180,000 clones, with 75% to 90% occurring only once. The chain combines TRBV7-2 with TRBJ2-1, with TRBD2 matching over 8 bases. This receptor was obtained from an adult who received the AZD1222 COVID-19 vaccine. The sample in question was peripheral blood, obtained 28 days after the second AZD1222 dose. The CDR3 coding sequence is TGTGCCAGCAGCTTATCGGGAGGGCCGTTCAATGAGCAGTTCTTC. It encodes CASSLSGGPFNEQFF.